Reported below is one T cell receptor (beta chain). Produced via immunoSEQ multiplex PCR; TCRdb's table is partial and in-frame only. The sample shows about 28,000 clones, around 80% of them seen only once. These data belong to a study of OX40 agonist ivuxolimab in advanced cancers. For the study at large: Hepatocellular carcinoma, melanoma, renal cell or head and neck cancer affected the dose-escalation patients.

At baseline, cycle 4 day 1, and cycle 7 day 1, blood was sampled. V was clipped by 4 bases and J by 5 bases; unmatched bases: 11. The CDR3 is 15 residues long. From germline, CDR1 is SGHTA and CDR2 FQGTGA. The sample consisted of CD4+ or CD8+ T cells sorted from blood, taken in a trial of the OX40 agonist ivuxolimab. The receptor comes from an adult with an advanced solid tumor such as melanoma, head and neck, liver or kidney cancer. This rearrangement joins TRBV7-3 to TRBJ2-7; 7 bases match TRBD2. CDR3 protein: CASSSSGTIADEQYF. DNA for the CDR3: TGTGCCAGCAGCTCGTCCGGGACTATAGCGGACGAGCAGTACTTC. Full variable domain (outside the CDR3, taken from reference TRBV7-3 and TRBJ2-7): GAGVSQTPSNKVTEKGKYVELRCDPISGHTALYWYRQSLGQGPEFLIYFQGTGAADDSGLPNDRFFAVRPEGSVSTLKIQRTERGDSAVYLCASSSSGTIADEQYFGPGTRLTVT.